Sequencing of this TCR beta chain was carried out in a study of beta chain features in type 1 diabetes. Notes on the study in general: The study found moderately but significantly shorter TCRB CDR3s in all four CD4+ subsets of Type 1 diabetes patients. Fewer junction insertions and more nucleotide deletions appeared in type 1 diabetes patients.

CDR3 length equals 15 residues. Between the trimmed V and J ends, which lost 5 bases and 5 bases, there was a span of 16 bases. Germline V gene sequence: CDR1 SEHNR, CDR2 FQNEAQ (reference sequence). Sequencing targeted expressed TCRB transcripts, as all isolated RNA had been reverse transcribed. Measured with immunoSEQ multiplex PCR; TCRdb has only the in-frame clones, and not every one. Of about 170,000 clones listed, approximately 8.1% were seen once; the top ten hold roughly 0.5%. In its sample, this clone was seen a few times. Its antigen is undetermined. This TCR was recovered from a man aged 18 to 35 with type 1 diabetes. V is TRBV7-9 and J is TRBJ2-1; possible D gene TRBD2, 7 bases. The material sequenced was central memory CD4+ T cells from blood. The CDR3 nucleotides are TGTGCCAGCAGCATTAGGGGGGGGGTTAACAATGAGCAGTTCTTC. Protein product: CASSIRGGVNNEQFF.